This is a list of T cell receptor beta chains from one sample in a study of blood T cell repertoires in COVID-19. Assay used: immunoSEQ multiplex PCR; TCRdb lists only in-frame clones, some missing. The table shows about 250,000 clones, with approximately 80% occurring only once. The sequenced sample was PBMCs or T cells enriched from blood (not recorded which). These receptors were taken from a man aged 40-49 years who had been exposed to COVID-19. Each CDR3 is given with its conserved first and last residue. D genes are given only for firm matches. A row's size may be missing; if present it is once, few, many or a size class.

v_call	clone_size	d_call	j_call	cdr3_aa	cdr3_nt
TRBV7-8	NA	TRBD2	TRBJ2-2	CASSFTPGLRTGELFF	TGTGCCAGCAGTTTTACTCCGGGACTACGCACCGGGGAGCTGTTTTTT
TRBV18	NA	TRBD1	TRBJ1-5	CASSRTGTDNQPQHF	TGTGCCAGCTCCCGTACCGGGACAGACAATCAGCCCCAGCATTTT
TRBV30	NA	NA	TRBJ1-1	CAWSVLGGTEAFF	TGTGCCTGGAGTGTACTGGGGGGCACTGAAGCTTTCTTT
TRBV9	NA	TRBD2	TRBJ2-1	CASSVAPGLAGNNEQFF	TGTGCCAGCAGCGTAGCTCCCGGACTAGCGGGGAACAATGAGCAGTTCTTC
TRBV24-1	once	NA	TRBJ2-3	CATSATNPAGFAQYF	TGTGCCACCAGTGCGACTAACCCCGCCGGGTTCGCGCAGTATTTT
TRBV28	NA	TRBD1	TRBJ1-1	CASSPIPGQGSTEAFF	TGTGCCAGCAGTCCAATTCCGGGACAGGGTTCCACTGAAGCTTTCTTT
TRBV19	NA	NA	TRBJ1-1	CASSLLGSNTEAFF	TGTGCCAGTAGCCTACTCGGGTCGAACACTGAAGCTTTCTTT
TRBV7-2	NA	NA	TRBJ2-3	CASSFQDKDTQYF	TGTGCCAGCAGCTTCCAGGATAAAGATACGCAGTATTTT
TRBV5-4	few	NA	TRBJ1-2	CASSSQGELYGYTF	TGTGCCAGCAGCTCACAGGGAGAACTCTATGGCTACACCTTC
TRBV6-6	NA	TRBD1	TRBJ1-1	CASSPGGRNTEAFF	TGTGCCAGCAGTCCAGGGGGGAGAAACACTGAAGCTTTCTTT
TRBV12-3/TRBV12-4	once	NA	TRBJ2-1	CASGEVANTGQFF	TGTGCCAGCGGCGAGGTGGCAAACACCGGGCAGTTCTTC
TRBV12-3/TRBV12-4	NA	NA	TRBJ2-3	CASSLVSDTQYF	TGTGCCAGCAGTTTAGTATCAGATACGCAGTATTTT
TRBV24-1	once	TRBD2	TRBJ2-7	CATSDGLAGTTYEQYF	TGTGCCACCAGTGACGGACTAGCGGGAACGACCTACGAGCAGTACTTC
TRBV19	once	NA	TRBJ2-5	CASSIRGYQETQYF	TGTGCCAGTAGTATAAGAGGCTACCAAGAGACCCAGTACTTC
TRBV5-1	once	TRBD1	TRBJ1-6	CASSPWTGANSPLHF	TGCGCCAGCAGCCCATGGACAGGAGCAAATTCACCCCTCCACTTT
TRBV3-1/TRBV3-2	few	NA	TRBJ1-1	CASSPQMNTEAFF	TGTGCCAGCAGCCCACAAATGAACACTGAAGCTTTCTTT
TRBV7-2	NA	NA	TRBJ2-5	CASSPNLGAETQYF	TGTGCCAGCAGCCCGAACTTGGGGGCGGAGACCCAGTACTTC
TRBV12-1	few	NA	TRBJ1-4	CASSLTGTGNEKLFF	TGTGCCAGCAGCTTGACCGGGACAGGTAATGAAAAACTGTTTTTT
TRBV3-1/TRBV3-2	NA	TRBD1	TRBJ2-3	CASSWTGPVDTQYF	TGTGCCAGCAGTTGGACAGGGCCAGTGGATACGCAGTATTTT
TRBV29-1	once	NA	TRBJ2-2	CSVGPFGGITGELFF	TGCAGCGTTGGCCCCTTTGGGGGGATCACCGGGGAGCTGTTTTTT
TRBV10-3	few	TRBD1	TRBJ2-1	CAISESSRDRDNEQFF	TGTGCCATCAGTGAGTCTTCGCGGGACAGGGACAATGAGCAGTTCTTC
TRBV4-1	NA	NA	TRBJ2-5	CASSQDEGQETQYF	TGCGCCAGCAGCCAAGATGAGGGCCAAGAGACCCAGTACTTC
TRBV7-2	NA	TRBD2	TRBJ2-1	CASSPTSGSVNEQFF	TGTGCCAGCAGCCCGACTAGCGGAAGTGTCAATGAGCAGTTCTTC
TRBV19	NA	NA	TRBJ1-5	CASNKAGGVNQPQHF	TGTGCCAGTAATAAGGCCGGAGGGGTCAATCAGCCCCAGCATTTT
TRBV30	once	NA	TRBJ2-4	CAWMAENIQYF	TGTGCCTGGATGGCTGAAAACATTCAGTACTTC
TRBV6-1	NA	NA	TRBJ2-7	CASSARKSGAPTAEQYF	TGTGCCAGCAGTGCCCGTAAAAGCGGAGCCCCTACCGCGGAGCAGTACTTC
TRBV24-1	NA	TRBD2	TRBJ2-2	CATSDFAGRGLYTGELFF	TGTGCCACCAGTGATTTTGCCGGGAGGGGCCTCTACACCGGGGAGCTGTTTTTT
TRBV13	NA	TRBD1	TRBJ1-1	CASSDLTSLQGVPTEAFF	TGTGCCAGCAGCGACCTCACCAGCTTACAGGGGGTACCGACTGAAGCTTTCTTT
TRBV25-1	NA	NA	TRBJ1-1	CASTRGDGEAFF	TGTGCCAGCACTCGGGGGGACGGTGAAGCTTTCTTT
TRBV27	NA	NA	TRBJ2-5	CASSLRGGQETQYF	TGTGCCAGCAGTTTAAGAGGGGGCCAAGAGACCCAGTACTTC
TRBV29-1	NA	NA	TRBJ2-1	CSVVTTITSSYNEQFF	TGCAGCGTTGTGACAACCATTACCAGCTCCTACAATGAGCAGTTCTTC
TRBV12-3/TRBV12-4	few	NA	TRBJ2-2	CASSFSYGELFF	TGTGCCAGCAGTTTTAGTTACGGGGAGCTGTTTTTT
TRBV12-3/TRBV12-4	NA	NA	TRBJ1-1	CASSVRERLEAFF	TGTGCCAGCAGTGTCAGGGAAAGGCTCGAAGCTTTCTTT
TRBV29-1	NA	TRBD2	TRBJ2-5	CSVGLAGGQETQYF	TGCAGCGTTGGCCTAGCGGGAGGACAAGAGACCCAGTACTTC
TRBV5-4	few	TRBD2	TRBJ2-3	CASSLLLAGGTDTQYF	TGTGCCAGCAGCTTGTTACTAGCGGGAGGCACAGATACGCAGTATTTT
TRBV7-8	NA	NA	TRBJ2-7	CASSFPTDTSYEQYF	TGTGCCAGCAGCTTCCCTACAGATACCTCCTACGAGCAGTACTTC
TRBV7-9	NA	NA	TRBJ1-2	CASSRQVDYGYTF	TGTGCCAGCAGCAGACAGGTGGACTATGGCTACACCTTC
TRBV19	NA	TRBD1	TRBJ1-6	CASNSPGQGKESPLHF	TGTGCCAGTAATTCCCCGGGACAGGGAAAGGAGTCACCCCTCCACTTT
TRBV7-9	NA	NA	TRBJ2-3	CASSYPTLGKDTQYF	TGTGCCAGCAGCTACCCCACGCTAGGCAAAGATACGCAGTATTTT
TRBV11-2	NA	NA	TRBJ1-2	CASSSQGFGYTF	TGTGCCAGCAGTTCACAGGGCTTCGGCTACACCTTC